This entry lists 31 T cell receptor beta chains sequenced from one sample in a study of shared clonotypes between healthy human individuals. Data came from immunoSEQ multiplex PCR; TCRdb stores just in-frame clones and leaves some out. The repertoire has millions of clones, roughly 96% of them found once; the top ten carry under 0.15%. What was sequenced was naive CD4+ T cells sorted from blood. Subset specified: CD45RA+ positively selected. The receptor set was obtained from a man younger than 35 in good health.

This clone came up once. V and J are TRBV5-1 and TRBJ2-5; 11 bases align to TRBD2. The CDR3 consists of 15 residues. Germline assignment: CDR1 SGHRS and CDR2 YFSETQ. The trim removed 0 bases at V and 4 bases at J, leaving 2 bases unmatched. CDR3 loop: CASSLAGTSGETQYF. Written as DNA, the CDR3 is TGCGCCAGCAGCTTGGCCGGGACTAGCGGAGAGACCCAGTACTTC. The variable domain in full, with the rest retrieved from reference TRBV5-1 and TRBJ2-5, is KAGVTQTPRYLIKTRGQQVTLSCSPISGHRSVSWYQQTPGQGLQFLFEYFSETQRNKGNFPGRFSGRQFSNSRSEMNVSTLELGDSALYLCASSLAGTSGETQYFGPGTRLLVL.

The V and J genes are TRBV10-3 and TRBJ1-6, with no clear D. Trimming left V 1 base short and J 6 bases short, with 10 bases between. Germline V gene sequence: CDR1 ENHRY, CDR2 SYGVKD. The CDR3 has 15 amino acids. The CDR3 is CAISEYGSPNSPLHF. As DNA, the CDR3 is TGTGCCATCAGTGAGTATGGCAGCCCTAATTCACCCCTCCACTTT.

V is TRBV7-8 and J is TRBJ2-2; D might be TRBD1 or TRBD2, each matching 5 bases. The germline gives CDR1 SGHVS, CDR2 FQNEAQ. CDR3 size: 16 residues. V shed 2 bases and J shed 0 bases, with 10 bases lying between them. The CDR3 DNA sequence: TGTGCCAGCAGCTTACGGGGCGGAACGAACACCGGGGAGCTGTTTTTT. It codes for CASSLRGGTNTGELFF.

This rearrangement joins TRBV30 to TRBJ2-7, with D possibly being TRBD1 (8 bases). This CDR3 has 12 residues. Germline lookup yields CDR1 GTSNPN and CDR2 SVGIG (reference sequence). The germline V and J ends were trimmed by 5 bases and 6 bases, with 14 bases remaining between them. In DNA form, the CDR3 reads TGTGCCTGGTTGGACAGGGAGGGCGAGCAGTACTTC. Its protein is CAWLDREGEQYF.

The rearrangement uses TRBV19 and TRBJ1-2; 9 nucleotides line up with TRBD1. The CDR3 loop spans 15 amino acids. Germline lookup yields CDR1 LNHDA and CDR2 SQIVND (reference sequence). V trimming: 6 bases; J trimming: 8 bases; junction bases outside the gene matches: 13. The CDR3: CASRQAGGQGFGYTF. The CDR3 DNA reads TGTGCCAGTAGACAAGCCGGCGGACAGGGGTTCGGCTACACCTTC.

This clone was seen once. The chain combines TRBV6-1 with TRBJ2-3; TRBD2 matches 11 bases. J was trimmed by 1 base and V by 4 bases; bases with no gene match: 4. The germline CDR1 and CDR2 sequences are MNHNS and SASEGT. The CDR3 has 16 residues. The CDR3: CASSGGTSGRTDTQYF. The CDR3 DNA is TGTGCCAGCAGTGGAGGGACTAGCGGACGCACAGATACGCAGTATTTT.

The V and J genes are TRBV4-1 and TRBJ2-7; TRBD1 matches 7 bases. CDR3 length: 13 amino acids. The germline V gene encodes CDR1 MGHRA and CDR2 YSYEKL. The V gene end was trimmed by 5 bases and the J gene end by 7 bases; junction bases not matched to a gene: 8. CDR3 in DNA: TGCGCCAGCAGCAATGACAGGGCCCGGGAGCAGTACTTC. It translates to CASSNDRAREQYF.

This chain uses TRBV4-1 with TRBJ2-5; 9 nucleotides line up with TRBD2. J was trimmed by 5 bases and V by 4 bases; bases with no gene match: 8. The length of the CDR3 is 15 residues. Looked up from germline, CDR1 is MGHRA and CDR2 is YSYEKL. The CDR3 bases are TGCGCCAGCAGCCTCGGTAGCGGGGGCGGGGAGACCCAGTACTTC. Protein: CASSLGSGGGETQYF.

The J gene is TRBJ2-2, the V gene TRBV4-2, with no clear D. Trimming removed 4 bases from V and 7 bases from J, with 7 bases in between. The length of the CDR3 is 12 residues. Germline V lookup: CDR1 LGHNA, CDR2 YNFKEQ. The CDR3 coding sequence is TGTGCCAGCAGCCCTTCGATCGGGGAGCTGTTTTTT. Residues: CASSPSIGELFF.

This chain connects TRBV5-1 to TRBJ1-1; 8 bases match TRBD1. The V and J ends lost 6 bases and 1 base, in that order; junction bases with no gene match: 11. From germline, CDR1 is SGHRS and CDR2 YFSETQ. The CDR3 spans 16 residues. CDR3 loop: CASIMDRALPNTEAFF. CDR3 nucleotides: TGCGCCAGCATAATGGACAGGGCGCTTCCGAACACTGAAGCTTTCTTT.

This sequence joins TRBV19 and TRBJ2-1, with 8 bases fitting TRBD2. V lost 6 bases and J lost 9; bases outside the gene matches: 10. The CDR3 consists of 14 residues. Looked up from germline, CDR1 is LNHDA and CDR2 is SQIVND (reference sequence). The CDR3 DNA follows: TGTGCCAGTAGCGAACTAGCGGCGCTCGGTGAGCAGTTCTTC. It is translated as CASSELAALGEQFF.

Concerning this clone: This may arise from a read error, as a much more abundant clone is one base away. The chain uses TRBV30 and TRBJ2-7, with D possibly TRBD2 on 5 matching bases. Trimming removed 3 bases from V and 2 bases from J, with 8 bases in between. Germline loops: CDR1 GTSNPN, CDR2 SVGIG (reference sequence). This CDR3 is 12 amino acids long. The CDR3 is CAWSILAYEQYF. The CDR3, as DNA: TGTGCCTGGAGCATACTAGCCTACGAGCAGTACTTC. Together with reference TRBV30 and TRBJ2-7, the CDR3 gives the full variable domain: SQTIHQWPATLVQPVGSPLSLECTVEGTSNPNLYWYRQAAGRGLQLLFYSVGIGQISSEVPQNLSASRPQDRQFILSSKKLLLSDSGFYLCAWSILAYEQYFGPGTRLTVT.

J is TRBJ1-4 and V is TRBV4-1; 10 nucleotides agree with TRBD1. The V segment lost 3 bases and the J segment 7 bases; nucleotides outside the gene matches: 14. The CDR3 sequence is 18 residues long. Per germline, CDR1 MGHRA and CDR2 YSYEKL. The CDR3 sequence: CASSHDRGETGGSEKLFF. The CDR3 coding sequence is TGCGCCAGCAGCCACGATCGAGGAGAGACAGGGGGCTCTGAAAAACTGTTTTTT.

The chain employs TRBV7-2 and TRBJ1-1; D is perhaps TRBD1 (5 bases). CDR1 is SGHTA, CDR2 FQGNSA, per germline. The CDR3 contains 18 residues. V gave up 2 bases and J gave up 0 bases, with 19 bases separating them. This CDR3 reads CASSLTGPVGRMNTEAFF. CDR3 sequence (DNA): TGTGCCAGCAGCTTAACGGGGCCCGTGGGTCGGATGAACACTGAAGCTTTCTTT.

The J gene is TRBJ1-1, the V gene TRBV19; TRBD1 matches 7 bases. V gave up 7 bases and J gave up 2 bases; unmatched junction bases: 4. Germline CDR1 reads LNHDA; CDR2 reads SQIVND (reference sequence). This CDR3 has 13 residues. CDR3 DNA: TGTGCCAGTATCGACAGGGCTAACACTGAAGCTTTCTTT. Translating it yields CASIDRANTEAFF.

The chain couples TRBV4-3 to TRBJ2-7; 7 bases agree with TRBD2. The CDR3 extends over 14 amino acids. Germline V gives CDR1 LGHNA, CDR2 YSLEER. The V segment lost 1 base and the J segment 2 bases; nucleotides outside the gene matches: 2. CDR3 coding DNA: TGCGCCAGCAGCCAAGCAGGGAGGGCCTACGAGCAGTACTTC. As protein: CASSQAGRAYEQYF.

The chain links TRBV7-2 to TRBJ2-7, with a tentative D call TRBD2 (6 bases). Germline values: CDR1 SGHTA, CDR2 FQGNSA. The CDR3 contains 13 residues. Trimming pared 6 bases from V and 0 bases from J, leaving 9 bases between. CDR3 residues: CASRPGLSYEQYF. The DNA of the CDR3 is TGTGCCAGCAGACCGGGACTCTCCTACGAGCAGTACTTC.

This clone showed up just once. This specimen includes other DNA sequences encoding the same CDR3. This chain connects TRBV5-1 to TRBJ2-3, with a possible D match to TRBD1 (6 bases). CDR1 is SGHRS, CDR2 YFSETQ, per germline. V was cut by 0 bases and J by 2 bases, with 7 bases left in between. There are 14 residues in the CDR3. In DNA form, the CDR3 reads TGCGCCAGCAGCTTGGGACAGGTCACAGATACGCAGTATTTT. Translation gives CASSLGQVTDTQYF.

Here the CDR3 reads CAASPGYSKGNEQFF. CDR3 coding DNA: TGTGCCGCCAGTCCGGGATATTCGAAGGGCAATGAGCAGTTCTTC. The V and J genes are TRBV10-3 and TRBJ2-1; tentative D call: TRBD2 (5 bases). Trimming stripped 11 bases from V and 6 bases from J, with 23 bases between. CDR1 and CDR2 (germline): ENHRY, SYGVKD. This CDR3 is built from 15 residues.

This chain links TRBV29-1 with TRBJ1-4; 8 bases agree with TRBD1. CDR1 SQVTM and CDR2 ANQGSEA come from the germline V gene. CDR3 length equals 13 residues. Unmatched junction bases numbered 4, after V lost 0 bases and J lost 10 bases. The CDR3 DNA sequence: TGCAGCGTTGAAGAGGGGACAGGCAGAAAACTGTTTTTT. This encodes CSVEEGTGRKLFF.

The chain has TRBV7-2 and TRBJ2-1; no firm D call. Germline loops: CDR1 SGHTA, CDR2 FQGNSA. Trimming left V 2 bases short and J 6 bases short, with 14 bases between. CDR3 length: 15 amino acids. The CDR3 sequence: CASSLLSWFVNEQFF. Here the CDR3 DNA reads TGTGCCAGCAGCTTATTATCCTGGTTCGTCAATGAGCAGTTCTTC. The whole variable domain, remainder taken from reference TRBV7-2 and TRBJ2-1, is GAGVSQSPSNKVTEKGKDVELRCDPISGHTALYWYRQSLGQGLEFLIYFQGNSAPDKSGLPSDRFSAERTGGSVSTLTIQRTQQEDSAVYLCASSLLSWFVNEQFFGPGTRLTVL.

The chain uses TRBV5-8 and TRBJ1-6; TRBD1 matches 7 bases. V trimming: 1 base; J trimming: 0 bases; junction bases outside the gene matches: 4. This CDR3 comprises 17 residues. Germline V gene data show CDR1 as SGHTS and CDR2 as YDEGEE. CDR3 sequence reads: CASSLRGGNSYNSPLHF. The CDR3 coding sequence is TGTGCCAGCAGCTTGCGAGGGGGCAACTCCTATAATTCACCCCTCCACTTT.

This sequence joins TRBV19 and TRBJ1-4, with 7 bases lining up with TRBD1. CDR1 is LNHDA and CDR2 is SQIVND in the germline V gene (reference sequence). V was clipped by 7 bases and J by 7 bases; unmatched bases: 3. This CDR3 is built from 12 residues. The DNA of the CDR3 is TGTGCCAGTAACAGGGGAGGTGAAAAACTGTTTTTT. Its protein is CASNRGGEKLFF.

The V gene is TRBV2, the J gene TRBJ1-2, with D hard to call. Trimming cost V 4 bases and J 4 bases, with 16 bases left between them. Germline V lookup: CDR1 SNHLY, CDR2 FYNNEI. This CDR3 spans 15 amino acids. The CDR3: CASSVQDIPGYGYTF. In DNA, the CDR3 is TGTGCCAGCAGTGTGCAGGATATCCCCGGCTATGGCTACACCTTC. The variable domain in full, completed from reference TRBV2 and TRBJ1-2, reads EPEVTQTPSHQVTQMGQEVILRCVPISNHLYFYWYRQILGQKVEFLVSFYNNEISEKSEIFDDQFSVERPDGSNFTLKIRSTKLEDSAMYFCASSVQDIPGYGYTFGSGTRLTVV.

The chain links TRBV5-1 to TRBJ2-7; D not resolved. Germline V lookup: CDR1 SGHRS, CDR2 YFSETQ. The V end was cut by 4 bases, the J end by 6 bases, with 17 bases between. CDR3 length: 14 amino acids. The CDR3 nucleotides read TGCGCCAGCAGCAAATGGGCCGGAACGGGCGAGCAGTACTTC. Encoded protein: CASSKWAGTGEQYF.

The V and J genes are TRBV5-6 and TRBJ2-5; no firm D call. The CDR3 runs to 12 residues. Trimming shortened V by 5 bases and J by 4 bases, and 9 bases separated the two germline ends. Germline V gene data show CDR1 as SGHDT and CDR2 as YYEEEE. CDR3 residues: CASRIESETQYF. The CDR3, as DNA: TGTGCCAGCAGGATTGAGTCAGAGACCCAGTACTTC.

The V gene is TRBV6-6, the J gene TRBJ1-2; 9 bases match TRBD1. The CDR3 covers 14 residues. V gave up 5 bases and J gave up 6 bases; unmatched junction bases: 7. Germline V gene sequence: CDR1 MNHNY, CDR2 SVGAGI (reference sequence). In DNA, the CDR3 is TGTGCCAGCAGTCCCACAGGGGGCCTGGATGGCTACACCTTC. This encodes CASSPTGGLDGYTF.

The genes are TRBV12-5 and TRBJ2-3; possible D gene TRBD2, 5 bases. CDR1 and CDR2 (germline): LGHNT, FRNRAP. The CDR3 totals 14 residues. V lost 7 bases to trimming and J lost 0 bases, with 11 bases between them. The CDR3 coding sequence is TGTGCTAGTGCCGCGACGGGGAGCACAGATACGCAGTATTTT. Amino acid sequence: CASAATGSTDTQYF.

The CDR3 nucleotides are TGCGCCAGCAGCTTGCCGGGACTAGCGGGAGGAGAGACCCAGTACTTC. Its protein product is CASSLPGLAGGETQYF. The rearrangement joins TRBV5-1 to TRBJ2-5, with 15 positions matching TRBD2. Germline lookup yields CDR1 SGHRS and CDR2 YFSETQ. This CDR3 contains 16 residues. V trimming: 1 base; J trimming: 4 bases; junction bases outside the gene matches: 2.

The CDR3 sequence: CASSSASRGSGELFF. CDR3 nucleotides: TGTGCCAGCAGTTCCGCCTCCCGGGGGTCCGGGGAGCTGTTTTTT. The V call is TRBV28, the J call TRBJ2-2, with a tentative D call TRBD2 (6 bases). Germline-derived CDR1 and CDR2 are MDHEN and SYDVKM. V was clipped by 4 bases and J by 6 bases, with 15 bases between them. The CDR3 spans 15 residues. Complete variable domain (other parts from reference TRBV28 and TRBJ2-2): DVKVTQSSRYLVKRTGEKVFLECVQDMDHENMFWYRQDPGLGLRLIYFSYDVKMKEKGDIPEGYSVSREKKERFSLILESASTNQTSMYLCASSSASRGSGELFFGEGSRLTVL.

The chain recombines TRBV5-1 with TRBJ2-1; possible D gene TRBD2, 6 bases. The CDR3 loop spans 14 amino acids. V was clipped by 4 bases and J by 3 bases, with 11 bases between them. Looked up from germline, CDR1 is SGHRS and CDR2 is YFSETQ. The DNA for the CDR3 is TGCGCCAGCAGCGTGACTAGTTTCTACAATGAGCAGTTCTTC. Its protein product is CASSVTSFYNEQFF.